Listed below are T cell receptor beta chains from one sample, sequenced in a study of T cells after yellow fever vaccination. TCRdb fed the 5' RACE reads into MiXCR, producing one record per CDR3 protein. The sample holds just under 600,000 distinct CDR3 sequences, roughly 12% seen once. The sequences come from PBMCs, collected on the day of the yellow fever booster vaccination. These receptors came from a young man who received the YFV17D yellow fever vaccine. Each CDR3 is given with its conserved first and last residue. A D gene is named only where the DNA matches it firmly. Some rows mark clone size as missing; the rest say once, few, many or name a class of expanded clone.

J gene: TRBJ2-3; clone size: many; D gene: .; V gene: TRBV7-2; CDR3 protein: CASSHRDGTDTQYF; CDR3 DNA: TGTGCCAGCAGCCACCGGGACGGGACAGATACGCAGTATTTT
J gene: TRBJ1-5; clone size: .; D gene: .; V gene: TRBV24-1; CDR3 protein: CATSARGPNQPQHF; CDR3 DNA: TGTGCCACCAGTGCCCGGGGCCCTAATCAGCCCCAGCATTTT
J gene: TRBJ2-1; clone size: few; D gene: .; V gene: TRBV5-1; CDR3 protein: CASSLSASGLNNEQFF; CDR3 DNA: TGCGCCAGCAGCTTGAGTGCTTCGGGCCTAAACAATGAGCAGTTCTTC
J gene: TRBJ2-7; clone size: few; D gene: .; V gene: TRBV7-2; CDR3 protein: CASSKDYLDYEQYF; CDR3 DNA: TGTGCCAGCAGCAAGGACTATCTGGACTACGAGCAGTACTTC
J gene: TRBJ1-1; clone size: few; D gene: .; V gene: TRBV5-4; CDR3 protein: CASSLGLGENTEAFF; CDR3 DNA: TGTGCCAGCAGCTTGGGGTTGGGGGAGAACACTGAAGCTTTCTTT
J gene: TRBJ2-3; clone size: few; D gene: .; V gene: TRBV12-3/TRBV12-4; CDR3 protein: CASSPQSIDTQYF; CDR3 DNA: TGTGCCAGCTCCCCACAGAGCATCGATACGCAGTATTTT
J gene: TRBJ1-2; clone size: .; D gene: .; V gene: TRBV12-3/TRBV12-4; CDR3 protein: CASSLEGRYGYTF; CDR3 DNA: TGTGCCAGCAGTTTGGAGGGCCGCTATGGCTACACCTTC
J gene: TRBJ2-2; clone size: few; D gene: .; V gene: TRBV20-1; CDR3 protein: CSARLSGPLNTGELFF; CDR3 DNA: TGCAGTGCCCGCTTGTCCGGACCACTGAACACCGGGGAGCTGTTTTTT
J gene: TRBJ2-7; clone size: few; D gene: .; V gene: TRBV3-1; CDR3 protein: CASSQPGGARIGEQYF; CDR3 DNA: TGTGCCAGCAGCCAACCAGGCGGGGCCAGAATAGGCGAGCAGTACTTC
J gene: TRBJ2-1; clone size: .; D gene: .; V gene: TRBV5-4; CDR3 protein: CASSLTGVPANNEQFF; CDR3 DNA: TGTGCCAGCAGCTTGACCGGGGTCCCAGCAAACAATGAGCAGTTCTTC
J gene: TRBJ2-7; clone size: few; D gene: TRBD1; V gene: TRBV6-5; CDR3 protein: CASSYSWTGAYEQYF; CDR3 DNA: TGTGCCAGCAGTTATTCGTGGACAGGGGCCTACGAGCAGTACTTC
J gene: TRBJ2-5; clone size: .; D gene: TRBD2; V gene: TRBV10-3; CDR3 protein: CAISEAGARETQYF; CDR3 DNA: TGTGCCATCAGTGAAGCGGGAGCTAGGGAGACCCAGTACTTC
J gene: TRBJ2-5; clone size: .; D gene: .; V gene: TRBV27; CDR3 protein: CASRAVGTQYF; CDR3 DNA: TGTGCCAGCAGAGCGGTGGGGACCCAGTACTTC
J gene: TRBJ2-7; clone size: many; D gene: .; V gene: TRBV20-1; CDR3 protein: CSATPGSGGSSYEQYF; CDR3 DNA: TGCAGTGCTACACCCGGGTCCGGGGGAAGCTCCTACGAGCAGTACTTC
J gene: TRBJ2-7; clone size: .; D gene: .; V gene: TRBV5-1; CDR3 protein: CASSPGSEFFNEQYF; CDR3 DNA: TGCGCCAGCAGCCCCGGGTCTGAGTTTTTTAACGAGCAGTACTTC
J gene: TRBJ2-7; clone size: few; D gene: .; V gene: TRBV11-2; CDR3 protein: CASSLDYSRGRGETYEQYF; CDR3 DNA: TGTGCCAGCAGCTTAGATTACTCCCGTGGAAGGGGTGAAACCTACGAGCAGTACTTC
J gene: TRBJ2-3; clone size: .; D gene: TRBD2; V gene: TRBV7-2; CDR3 protein: CASSWGGGADTQYF; CDR3 DNA: TGTGCCAGCAGCTGGGGGGGTGGGGCAGATACGCAGTATTTT
J gene: TRBJ1-2; clone size: few; D gene: TRBD1; V gene: TRBV29-1; CDR3 protein: CSVEEGTENYGYTF; CDR3 DNA: TGCAGCGTTGAAGAGGGGACAGAAAACTATGGCTACACCTTC
J gene: TRBJ2-5; clone size: many; D gene: .; V gene: TRBV7-2; CDR3 protein: CASSFDAKRQYF; CDR3 DNA: TGTGCCAGCAGCTTCGACGCCAAGAGGCAGTACTTC
J gene: TRBJ2-1; clone size: .; D gene: TRBD2; V gene: TRBV18; CDR3 protein: CASSLSGSYYNEQFF; CDR3 DNA: TGTGCCAGCTCACTTAGCGGGAGTTATTACAATGAGCAGTTCTTC
J gene: TRBJ2-1; clone size: .; D gene: TRBD1; V gene: TRBV11-2; CDR3 protein: CASIRRTGGWSSSDEQFF; CDR3 DNA: TGTGCCAGCATCCGCCGGACAGGGGGCTGGTCGTCAAGCGATGAGCAGTTCTTC
J gene: TRBJ2-5; clone size: .; D gene: .; V gene: TRBV29-1; CDR3 protein: CSVEVLAQETQYF; CDR3 DNA: TGCAGCGTTGAAGTCCTAGCGCAAGAGACCCAGTACTTC
J gene: TRBJ2-1; clone size: .; D gene: .; V gene: TRBV7-2; CDR3 protein: CASQKRDREQFF; CDR3 DNA: TGTGCCAGCCAAAAGCGGGACAGGGAGCAGTTCTTC
J gene: TRBJ1-5; clone size: .; D gene: .; V gene: TRBV12-3/TRBV12-4; CDR3 protein: CASSFQQGNIQPQHF; CDR3 DNA: TGTGCCAGCAGTTTTCAACAGGGAAATATTCAGCCCCAGCATTTT
J gene: TRBJ2-1; clone size: .; D gene: .; V gene: TRBV9; CDR3 protein: CASSVAAGAHHEQFF; CDR3 DNA: TGTGCCAGCAGCGTAGCGGCGGGGGCACACCATGAGCAGTTCTTC
J gene: TRBJ2-2; clone size: few; D gene: .; V gene: TRBV12-3/TRBV12-4; CDR3 protein: CASSWSQRVNTGELFF; CDR3 DNA: TGTGCCAGCAGTTGGTCGCAGCGGGTGAACACCGGGGAGCTGTTTTTT
J gene: TRBJ2-1; clone size: few; D gene: TRBD2; V gene: TRBV20-1; CDR3 protein: CSASVAGGFFYEQFF; CDR3 DNA: TGCAGTGCTAGTGTAGCGGGAGGGTTCTTCTATGAGCAGTTCTTC
J gene: TRBJ1-5; clone size: .; D gene: TRBD1; V gene: TRBV18; CDR3 protein: CASSPGQGYQPQHF; CDR3 DNA: TGTGCCAGCTCACCGGGACAGGGGTATCAGCCCCAGCATTTT
J gene: TRBJ2-4; clone size: .; D gene: .; V gene: TRBV10-2; CDR3 protein: CASSELWTDKNIQYF; CDR3 DNA: TGCGCCAGCAGTGAGTTGTGGACAGACAAAAACATTCAGTACTTC
J gene: TRBJ1-1; clone size: few; D gene: .; V gene: TRBV7-9; CDR3 protein: CASSLQQDTEAFF; CDR3 DNA: TGTGCCAGCAGCTTACAGCAGGACACTGAAGCTTTCTTT
J gene: TRBJ2-1; clone size: .; D gene: .; V gene: TRBV9; CDR3 protein: CASSVSLFGAYNEQFF; CDR3 DNA: TGTGCCAGCAGCGTCTCTCTATTTGGGGCCTACAATGAGCAGTTCTTC
J gene: TRBJ2-7; clone size: .; D gene: .; V gene: TRBV20-1; CDR3 protein: CSAEDSEREQYF; CDR3 DNA: TGCAGTGCGGAGGATTCTGAACGAGAGCAGTACTTC
J gene: TRBJ2-5; clone size: .; D gene: .; V gene: TRBV7-9; CDR3 protein: CASSTGWGTQYF; CDR3 DNA: TGTGCCAGCAGCACTGGGTGGGGGACCCAGTACTTC
J gene: TRBJ2-1; clone size: few; D gene: .; V gene: TRBV6-1; CDR3 protein: CASSPSDSILFEQFF; CDR3 DNA: TGTGCCAGCAGCCCCTCCGATAGTATCCTTTTTGAGCAGTTCTTC
J gene: TRBJ2-2; clone size: .; D gene: .; V gene: TRBV6-1; CDR3 protein: CASSNQNTGELFF; CDR3 DNA: TGTGCCAGCTCAAATCAGAACACCGGGGAGCTGTTTTTT
J gene: TRBJ2-3; clone size: .; D gene: .; V gene: TRBV7-6; CDR3 protein: CASSLDPSPDTQYF; CDR3 DNA: TGTGCCAGCAGCTTAGACCCTAGCCCAGATACGCAGTATTTT
J gene: TRBJ1-2; clone size: .; D gene: TRBD1; V gene: TRBV4-3; CDR3 protein: CASSQDRRDRGLLTF; CDR3 DNA: TGCGCCAGCAGCCAAGATCGTCGAGACAGGGGCCTTTTGACCTTC
J gene: TRBJ2-7; clone size: few; D gene: .; V gene: TRBV10-3; CDR3 protein: CAIKAADEDEQYF; CDR3 DNA: TGTGCCATCAAGGCGGCGGACGAGGACGAGCAGTACTTC
J gene: TRBJ2-3; clone size: .; D gene: TRBD2; V gene: TRBV9; CDR3 protein: CASSGTSVSTDTQYF; CDR3 DNA: TGTGCCAGCAGCGGCACTAGCGTTAGCACAGATACGCAGTATTTT
J gene: TRBJ1-1; clone size: many; D gene: .; V gene: TRBV14; CDR3 protein: CASSQAGNTEAFF; CDR3 DNA: TGTGCCAGCAGCCAAGCAGGGAACACTGAAGCTTTCTTT
J gene: TRBJ2-1; clone size: few; D gene: TRBD2; V gene: TRBV14; CDR3 protein: CASSPGLAGLFF; CDR3 DNA: TGTGCCAGCAGCCCCGGACTAGCGGGACTGTTCTTC
J gene: TRBJ1-5; clone size: .; D gene: TRBD1; V gene: TRBV6-5; CDR3 protein: CASSYSGAGGYSNQPQHF; CDR3 DNA: TGTGCCAGCAGTTACTCGGGGGCAGGGGGTTATAGCAATCAGCCCCAGCATTTT
J gene: TRBJ1-4; clone size: few; D gene: TRBD1; V gene: TRBV7-2; CDR3 protein: CASSQTGLNEKLFF; CDR3 DNA: TGTGCCAGCAGCCAGACAGGGCTTAATGAAAAACTGTTTTTT
J gene: TRBJ1-6; clone size: .; D gene: .; V gene: TRBV9; CDR3 protein: CASSVGGPGSPLHF; CDR3 DNA: TGTGCCAGCAGCGTAGGAGGTCCGGGTTCACCCCTCCACTTT
J gene: TRBJ2-1; clone size: .; D gene: .; V gene: TRBV24-1; CDR3 protein: CATSDLGYEQFF; CDR3 DNA: TGTGCCACCAGTGATTTGGGATATGAGCAGTTCTTC
J gene: TRBJ2-5; clone size: many; D gene: .; V gene: TRBV7-2; CDR3 protein: CASSLARGGGETQYF; CDR3 DNA: TGTGCCAGCAGCTTAGCGAGAGGGGGGGGAGAGACCCAGTACTTC
J gene: TRBJ2-1; clone size: few; D gene: TRBD2; V gene: TRBV13; CDR3 protein: CASSPRSGEGLDEQFF; CDR3 DNA: TGTGCCAGCAGCCCCCGGTCGGGGGAGGGCCTGGATGAGCAGTTCTTC
J gene: TRBJ2-3; clone size: few; D gene: .; V gene: TRBV12-3/TRBV12-4; CDR3 protein: CASSFVGGDTQYF; CDR3 DNA: TGTGCCAGCAGTTTCGTAGGGGGAGATACGCAGTATTTT
J gene: TRBJ2-5; clone size: few; D gene: .; V gene: TRBV7-2; CDR3 protein: CASSLVSGGGGETQYF; CDR3 DNA: TGTGCCAGCAGCTTAGTGTCAGGGGGAGGAGGTGAGACCCAGTACTTC